These 31 T cell receptor beta chains share one sample of origin, sequenced in a study of T cell responses to AZD1222 COVID-19 vaccine. This table comes from immunoSEQ multiplex PCR, and its TCRdb copy is limited to in-frame clones, with some not included. The table shows about 150,000 clones, with 80% to 90% occurring only once. This material consisted of peripheral blood, taken on day 0 of AZD1222 vaccination. The receptor set was obtained from an adult in good health.

V and J are TRBV6-2 or TRBV6-3 and TRBJ1-3, with D unresolved. V was cut by 6 bases and J by 4 bases, with 22 bases left in between. CDR3 length: 17 amino acids. CDR1 MNHEY and CDR2 SVGEGT come from the germline V gene. CDR3 residues: CASSPPLSGRTGNTIYF. DNA of the CDR3: TGTGCCAGCAGCCCCCCCTTGTCGGGAAGGACCGGAAACACCATATATTTT.

The table lists this clone with a count of one. The V gene is TRBV7-2, the J gene TRBJ2-1; TRBD2 matches at 11 bases. This CDR3 contains 15 residues. V dropped 0 bases and J dropped 5; count of bases not matched to a gene: 0. Germline lookup yields CDR1 SGHTA and CDR2 FQGNSA. The CDR3 coding sequence is TGTGCCAGCAGCTTAGCTAGCGGGAGGGACAATGAGCAGTTCTTC. It is translated as CASSLASGRDNEQFF. Combining the CDR3 with reference TRBV7-2 and TRBJ2-1 gives the whole variable domain GAGVSQSPSNKVTEKGKDVELRCDPISGHTALYWYRQSLGQGLEFLIYFQGNSAPDKSGLPSDRFSAERTGGSVSTLTIQRTQQEDSAVYLCASSLASGRDNEQFFGPGTRLTVL.

The chain employs TRBV10-3 and TRBJ1-5; no reliable D call. The germline gives CDR1 ENHRY, CDR2 SYGVKD. The CDR3 runs to 15 residues. Trimming left V 4 bases short and J 0 bases short, with 10 bases between. CDR3 in amino acids: CAISAVGRSNQPQHF. The CDR3, as DNA: TGTGCCATCAGTGCAGTTGGCCGTAGCAATCAGCCCCAGCATTTT.

V usage is TRBV7-8 and J usage is TRBJ1-5, with D unclear. The ends were cut back, 3 bases at V and 4 bases at J, with 7 bases in the middle. This CDR3 spans 13 amino acids. The germline CDR1 and CDR2 sequences are SGHVS and FQNEAQ. The CDR3 is CASSFQQNQPQHF. For the CDR3, the DNA is TGTGCCAGCAGCTTTCAACAGAATCAGCCCCAGCATTTT.

The J gene is TRBJ1-4, the V gene TRBV6-2 or TRBV6-3; possibly TRBD1 for D (6 bases). V dropped 5 bases and J dropped 3 bases, with 13 bases sitting between them. The CDR3 is 15 amino acids. Germline CDR1 is MNHEY and CDR2 is SVGEGT. The CDR3 sequence is CASSTPWTANEKLFF. CDR3 nucleotide sequence: TGTGCCAGCAGTACTCCTTGGACAGCTAATGAAAAACTGTTTTTT.

The CDR3 region is CASSYSPGANYGYTF. The CDR3 region has the DNA TGTGCCAGCAGTTACAGTCCAGGGGCTAACTATGGCTACACCTTC. The V gene is TRBV6-5, the J gene TRBJ1-2, with TRBD1 as a possible D gene (6 bases). V lost 2 bases to trimming and J lost 0 bases, with 10 bases between them. The CDR3 runs 15 residues. The germline V gene encodes CDR1 MNHEY and CDR2 SVGAGI.

The V and J genes are TRBV10-3 and TRBJ2-7, with D possibly being TRBD1 (5 bases). Trimming left V 2 bases short and J 7 bases short, with 9 bases between. The length of the CDR3 is 12 residues. Looked up from germline, CDR1 is ENHRY and CDR2 is SYGVKD. The DNA for the CDR3 is TGTGCCATCAGTGAGGACAGCCTAGAGCAGTACTTC. Translated: CAISEDSLEQYF.

V and J are TRBV6-5 and TRBJ1-2, with TRBD1 identical over 10 bases. Germline assignment: CDR1 MNHEY and CDR2 SVGAGI. This CDR3 is 14 amino acids long. The trim removed 2 bases at V and 8 bases at J, leaving 5 bases unmatched. CDR3 region: CASSYDRGRGGYTF. In DNA, the CDR3 is TGTGCCAGCAGTTACGACAGGGGGCGGGGAGGCTACACCTTC.

This rearrangement joins TRBV12-3 or TRBV12-4 to TRBJ2-5, with D maybe TRBD2 (5 bases). The CDR3 is made up of 11 amino acids. Trimming took off 5 bases at V and 9 bases at J, with 10 bases between the two ends. In nucleotides, the CDR3 is TGTGCCAGCAGTCCCACGAGGGCCCAGTACTTC. It codes for CASSPTRAQYF.

The chain is built from TRBV9 and TRBJ2-3; 8 bases are a match to TRBD2. Germline values: CDR1 SGDLS, CDR2 YYNGEE. The CDR3 spans 17 residues. V dropped 0 bases and J dropped 6; count of bases not matched to a gene: 12. CDR3 region: CASSVGRGLTGGDTQYF. The CDR3 DNA reads TGTGCCAGCAGCGTAGGGCGGGGTCTGACGGGAGGGGATACGCAGTATTTT.

The V and J genes are TRBV5-4 and TRBJ2-1; 8 nucleotides match TRBD2. Germline lookup yields CDR1 SGHNT and CDR2 YYREEE (reference sequence). V was clipped by 3 bases and J by 0 bases; unmatched bases: 2. The CDR3 extends over 15 amino acids. The CDR3 is CASSSSGGSYNEQFF. CDR3 DNA sequence: TGTGCCAGCAGCTCCAGCGGGGGCTCCTACAATGAGCAGTTCTTC.

The V gene is TRBV6-5, the J gene TRBJ2-2, with TRBD1 identical over 7 bases. The V gene's germline CDR1 is MNHEY and CDR2 SVGAGI. Germline trimming cut 2 bases from V and 0 bases from J; bases unmatched to any gene: 3. The CDR3 sequence is 16 residues long. CDR3 loop: CASSYRQGSNTGELFF. The CDR3 bases are TGTGCCAGCAGTTACCGACAGGGATCGAACACCGGGGAGCTGTTTTTT.

The chain links TRBV4-1 to TRBJ2-1; TRBD1 matches 11 bases. This CDR3 contains 17 residues. Germline assignment: CDR1 MGHRA and CDR2 YSYEKL. With 7 bases clipped from V and 4 bases from J, the junction kept 12 bases outside the gene matches. The CDR3 sequence: CASNPRAGQGGYNEQFF. The CDR3 DNA follows: TGCGCCAGCAACCCTCGGGCGGGACAGGGGGGATACAATGAGCAGTTCTTC.

The CDR3: CASAPDSYNSPLHF. Written as DNA, the CDR3 is TGTGCCAGCGCCCCAGACTCCTATAATTCACCCCTCCACTTT. This chain uses TRBV5-5 with TRBJ1-6; D gene unclear. The length of the CDR3 is 14 residues. V was clipped by 7 bases and J by 0 bases, with 8 bases between them. From germline, CDR1 is SGHKS and CDR2 YYEKEE (reference sequence).

The gene calls are TRBV5-8 and TRBJ1-1; D might be TRBD1 (6 bases). The CDR3 is made up of 16 amino acids. Germline lookup yields CDR1 SGHTS and CDR2 YDEGEE. V dropped 2 bases and J dropped 1 base, with 15 bases sitting between them. The CDR3 sequence is CASSFPGRGANTEAFF. The CDR3 bases are TGTGCCAGCAGCTTTCCGGGTCGGGGGGCGAACACTGAAGCTTTCTTT.

With respect to this clone: The sample has other DNA sequences that encode this CDR3 too. This chain links TRBV28 with TRBJ2-7; D is unclear. Germline loops: CDR1 MDHEN, CDR2 SYDVKM. The CDR3 runs 12 residues. Trimming shortened V by 5 bases and J by 2 bases, and 7 bases separated the two germline ends. CDR3 protein: CASSLRAYEQYF. The CDR3 DNA sequence: TGTGCCAGCAGTCTAAGGGCCTACGAGCAGTACTTC.

This rearrangement joins TRBV19 to TRBJ1-6, with a weak D call TRBD1 (6 bases). The germline V and J ends were trimmed by 6 bases and 0 bases, with 21 bases remaining between them. The CDR3 extends over 19 amino acids. CDR1 LNHDA and CDR2 SQIVND come from the germline V gene (reference sequence). This CDR3 reads CASSRRGTADSSYNSPLHF. CDR3 in DNA: TGTGCCAGTAGCCGGAGGGGGACGGCTGATAGCTCCTATAATTCACCCCTCCACTTT.

The chain is built from TRBV15 and TRBJ1-5, with D possibly matching TRBD1 (5 bases). V lost 5 bases and J 3 bases, leaving 5 bases between the germline ends. Germline CDR1 reads LNHNV; CDR2 reads YYDKDF (reference sequence). The CDR3 runs 12 residues. CDR3 protein: CATSGHNQPQHF. Written as DNA, the CDR3 is TGTGCCACCAGCGGACACAATCAGCCCCAGCATTTT.

The chain couples TRBV5-4 to TRBJ1-3; 7 nucleotides align to TRBD1. The CDR3 contains 15 residues. Germline V CDR1 and CDR2: SGHNT, YYREEE (reference sequence). Trimming removed 4 bases from V and 3 bases from J; junction bases left unmatched: 7. The DNA of the CDR3 is TGTGCCAGCAGCACCCGGACAGGAGGTGGAAACACCATATATTTT. It is translated as CASSTRTGGGNTIYF.

Notes on this clone: The sample holds other DNA sequences that translate to the same CDR3. The CDR3, as DNA: TGTGCCAGTAGTATCGGACCGAAGACTGAAGCTTTCTTT. Protein sequence: CASSIGPKTEAFF. The chain has TRBV19 and TRBJ1-1; D gene unclear. Germline V gene sequence: CDR1 LNHDA, CDR2 SQIVND (reference sequence). V was pared by 3 bases and J by 5 bases, with 10 bases between. The CDR3 has 13 residues.

The chain uses TRBV7-2 and TRBJ2-5; no firm D call. V was clipped by 3 bases and J by 2 bases, with 13 bases between them. The CDR3 consists of 15 residues. The V gene's germline CDR1 is SGHTA and CDR2 FQGNSA. The DNA of the CDR3 is TGTGCCAGCAGCTTCCGATTAGCTATACAAGAGACCCAGTACTTC. Its protein is CASSFRLAIQETQYF. Together with reference TRBV7-2 and TRBJ2-5, the CDR3 gives the full variable domain: GAGVSQSPSNKVTEKGKDVELRCDPISGHTALYWYRQSLGQGLEFLIYFQGNSAPDKSGLPSDRFSAERTGGSVSTLTIQRTQQEDSAVYLCASSFRLAIQETQYFGPGTRLLVL.

For the CDR3, the DNA is TGTGCCATCAGTGAGCCCCAGGACAGGAGGGGGGATAACTATGGCTACACCTTC. Protein: CAISEPQDRRGDNYGYTF. V is TRBV10-3 and J is TRBJ1-2; TRBD1 matches at 7 bases. The germline CDR1 and CDR2 sequences are ENHRY and SYGVKD. The CDR3 is 18 amino acids. With V trimmed by 2 bases and J by 1 base, 13 bases remained unmatched.

V is TRBV21-1 and J is TRBJ2-4; the D call TRBD2 from the table was never checked on the DNA. TRBV21-1 is assigned pseudogene status. The CDR3 covers 17 residues. The CDR3 DNA reads as TGTGCCAGCAGCAAAAGGAAGGAAGCGGGAGTCAAAAACATTCAGTACTTC. Translated, it gives CASSKRKEAGVKNIQYF.

The chain is built from TRBV28 and TRBJ1-1; 7 bases are a match to TRBD1. CDR3 length equals 17 residues. Germline-derived CDR1 and CDR2 are MDHEN and SYDVKM. The V gene end was trimmed by 6 bases and the J gene end by 0 bases; junction bases not matched to a gene: 13. The CDR3 DNA follows: TGTGCCAGCAGCTTAGCTGGGACAGCCTACATGAACACTGAAGCTTTCTTT. Translation: CASSLAGTAYMNTEAFF. The variable domain in full, completed from reference TRBV28 and TRBJ1-1, reads DVKVTQSSRYLVKRTGEKVFLECVQDMDHENMFWYRQDPGLGLRLIYFSYDVKMKEKGDIPEGYSVSREKKERFSLILESASTNQTSMYLCASSLAGTAYMNTEAFFGQGTRLTVV.

V gene TRBV5-4 combines with J gene TRBJ2-7; 7 bases map to TRBD1. Per the germline V gene, CDR1 is SGHNT and CDR2 is YYREEE (reference sequence). The CDR3 covers 13 residues. With 4 bases clipped from V and 3 bases from J, the junction kept 4 bases outside the gene matches. The CDR3 loop reads CASSTRQGYEQYF. DNA of the CDR3: TGTGCCAGCAGCACAAGACAGGGCTACGAGCAGTACTTC.

The V gene is TRBV7-2, the J gene TRBJ1-5, with 10 bases aligning to TRBD1. This CDR3 comprises 14 residues. V shed 5 bases and J 7 bases; nucleotides not matched to a gene: 5. CDR1 and CDR2 (germline): SGHTA, FQGNSA. The chain's CDR3 is CASSPGQGVQPQHF. CDR3 sequence (DNA): TGTGCCAGCAGCCCCGGACAGGGGGTGCAGCCCCAGCATTTT.

V is TRBV28 and J is TRBJ2-5; no reliable D call. Germline-derived CDR1 and CDR2 are MDHEN and SYDVKM. The CDR3 is 11 amino acids. Trimming cost V 3 bases and J 5 bases, with 4 bases left between them. The CDR3: CASSLRETQYF. The CDR3 DNA follows: TGTGCCAGCAGTTTGAGGGAGACCCAGTACTTC.

J is TRBJ2-3 and V is TRBV18; no definite D call. Trimming took off 1 base at V and 1 base at J, with 6 bases between the two ends. The CDR3 has 14 amino acids. Germline assignment: CDR1 KGHSH and CDR2 LQKENI. The CDR3 spells CASSPQSGTDTQYF. The DNA of the CDR3 is TGTGCCAGCTCACCACAGTCTGGCACAGATACGCAGTATTTT.

The chain is built from TRBV5-1 and TRBJ1-2; 7 positions agree with TRBD1. This CDR3 has 15 amino acids. Trimming at V came to 2 bases and at J to 4 bases, leaving 8 bases not matched to a gene. Germline CDR1 is SGHRS and CDR2 is YFSETQ. This CDR3 is CASSLSGGGFYGYTF. Written as DNA, the CDR3 is TGCGCCAGCAGCTTATCAGGGGGAGGCTTCTATGGCTACACCTTC.

The chain combines TRBV27 with TRBJ1-1, with D unresolved. The CDR3 spans 14 residues. Trimming removed 3 bases at V and 0 bases at J, with 8 bases between. CDR1 is MNHEY and CDR2 is SMNVEV in the germline V gene (reference sequence). CDR3 DNA: TGTGCCAGCAGTTTCCCGGGCATGAACACTGAAGCTTTCTTT. Its translation: CASSFPGMNTEAFF.

This chain joins TRBV10-3 and TRBJ2-7, with D tentatively TRBD2 (6 bases). V lost 6 bases to trimming and J lost 9 bases, with 21 bases between them. The CDR3 has 14 residues. Germline CDR1 is ENHRY and CDR2 is SYGVKD. DNA for the CDR3: TGTGCCATCAGGCAGGCGGGCGGGACGACTGGGCAGTACTTC. This encodes CAIRQAGGTTGQYF.